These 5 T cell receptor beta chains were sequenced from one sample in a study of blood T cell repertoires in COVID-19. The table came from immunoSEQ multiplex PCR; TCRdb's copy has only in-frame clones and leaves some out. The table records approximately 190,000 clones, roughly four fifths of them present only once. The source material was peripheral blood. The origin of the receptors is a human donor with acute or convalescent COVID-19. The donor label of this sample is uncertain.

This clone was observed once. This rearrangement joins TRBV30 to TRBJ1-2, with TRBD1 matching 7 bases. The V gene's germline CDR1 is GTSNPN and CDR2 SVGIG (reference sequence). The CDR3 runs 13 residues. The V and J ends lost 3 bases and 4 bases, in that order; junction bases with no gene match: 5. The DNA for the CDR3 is TGTGCCTGGAGGCCTACAGGGGTCTATGGCTACACCTTC. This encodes CAWRPTGVYGYTF.

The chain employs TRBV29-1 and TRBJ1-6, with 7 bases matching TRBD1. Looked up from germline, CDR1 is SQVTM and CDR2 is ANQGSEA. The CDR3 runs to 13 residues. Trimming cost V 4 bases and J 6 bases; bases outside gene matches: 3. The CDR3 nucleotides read TGCAGCGTTGGACAGGGTGCTAATTCACCCCTCCACTTT. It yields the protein CSVGQGANSPLHF.

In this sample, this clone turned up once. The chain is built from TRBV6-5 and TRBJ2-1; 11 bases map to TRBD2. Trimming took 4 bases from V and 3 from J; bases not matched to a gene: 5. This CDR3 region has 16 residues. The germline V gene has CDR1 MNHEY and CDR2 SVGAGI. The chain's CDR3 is CASSSKTSGVYNEQFF. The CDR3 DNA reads TGTGCCAGCAGTTCTAAGACTAGCGGGGTCTACAATGAGCAGTTCTTC.

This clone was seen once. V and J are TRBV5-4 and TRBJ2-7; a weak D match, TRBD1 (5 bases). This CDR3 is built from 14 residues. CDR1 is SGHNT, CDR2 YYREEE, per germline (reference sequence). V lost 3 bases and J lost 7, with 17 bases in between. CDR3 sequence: CASSSPDTLGEQYF. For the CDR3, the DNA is TGTGCCAGCAGCTCCCCGGACACCTTAGGTGAGCAGTACTTC. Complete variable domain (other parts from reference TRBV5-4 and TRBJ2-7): ETGVTQSPTHLIKTRGQQVTLRCSSQSGHNTVSWYQQALGQGPQFIFQYYREEENGRGNFPPRFSGLQFPNYSSELNVNALELDDSALYLCASSSPDTLGEQYFGPGTRLTVT.

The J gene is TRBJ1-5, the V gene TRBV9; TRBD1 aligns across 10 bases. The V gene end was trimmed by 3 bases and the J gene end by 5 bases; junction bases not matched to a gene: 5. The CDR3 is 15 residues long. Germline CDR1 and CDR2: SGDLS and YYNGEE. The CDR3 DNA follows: TGTGCCAGCAGCGCGTCGGACAGGGGGGATCAGCCCCAGCATTTT. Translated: CASSASDRGDQPQHF.